This TCR beta chain was sequenced in a study of cytotoxic CD8 clonotypes in ibrutinib-treated CLL (dated by TCRdb to about 2021). Regarding the research as a whole: The cohort included some 14 treatment-naive and about a dozen relapsed/refractory patients; 17 were IGHV unmutated. Partial responses were observed in some 24 patients and complete responses in 2; after a median follow-up of around 64 months, remission was maintained in about 15 patients and progression was observed in some twelve. Samples at response were collected after a median of about 11 months of treatment, with a range of about 6 to 40 months. An average of around 250,000 productive templates and approximately 91,000 productive rearrangements was obtained per sample. Longitudinal samples were obtainable from 26 of the 86 participants in the trial. Cryopreserved peripheral blood mononuclear cells were obtained before treatment, at response, and at either sustained remission or disease progression. Every remission and progressive disease sample was obtained while ibrutinib was still being received by the patients. Paper-wide results and their limitations: An increase in clonality was observed at ibrutinib response, with clonality remaining stable during sustained remission and falling back toward baseline at progression. Baseline clonality was found to be higher than that of age-matched healthy donors and was strongly correlated with circulating CD8+ T-cell counts. Public clonotypes were rare and either shrank or stayed stable during treatment, and the rise in clonality at ibrutinib response reflected expansion of private clonotypes. Sampling times were not matched between patients in sustained remission and patients whose disease was progressing, and lymph node repertoires were not examined.

The sample's time point, from its label and the paper: approximately eleven months on ibrutinib. Approximately 2 micrograms of genomic DNA were extracted from cryopreserved PBMCs for TCR beta library preparation. Longitudinal blood samples from CLL patients receiving ibrutinib monotherapy were subjected to high-throughput TCR beta sequencing. The patients took part in an open-label, single-center phase 2 trial of ibrutinib monotherapy. CDR1 and CDR2 (SEHNR, FQNEAQ) derive from the germline V gene (reference sequence). V and J lose 5 bases and 3 bases, and a span of 19 bases separates them. Measured from the cysteine to the phenylalanine, the CDR3 is 16 residues long. The sequence is cut down to CDR3 DNA, 48 bases in frame from base 1. Remarks on this clone: What antigen it recognizes has not been identified. Base quality data are lacking; no much larger clone is found one base away.

The goal of deep resolution MiSeq sequencing was a depth between 1 in 1 million and 1 in 200,000 T cells, and coverage averaged 10x per clonotype. The immunoSEQ hsTCRB Kit was used to generate the TCR beta libraries. On the study's bioinformatics: ImmunoSEQ Data Assistant and ImmunoSEQ Analyzer were used for data analysis, and V, D and J genes were assigned according to IMGT definitions. Clonality, which ranges from 0 to 1, was calculated as one minus the normalized Shannon entropy of productive rearrangement frequencies. Only overrepresented clonotypes making up at least 0.05% of each patient's repertoire were included in the public clonotype analysis. Repertoires from roughly 13 age-matched healthy donors in immuneACCESS were used as clonality controls. What TCRdb holds here is the immuneACCESS table cut down to in-frame rearrangements. Part of the clones is not present; checked against another copy, under half of the missing clones reflect an unresolved V gene, and the others are unexplained. That table supplies the V and J calls and clone size; D and trimming were determined from the DNA. The sample table records roughly 150,000 clones; 81% of these occur just once. Roughly 2% of the sample is held by the ten biggest clonotypes.

The sequence joins TRBV7-9 to TRBJ1-1; a weak D assignment points to TRBD1 (5 bases agree). This sample comprised PBMCs, obtained after 12 months of ibrutinib treatment. The clonotype originates from a human donor with chronic lymphocytic leukemia. The DNA is as follows: TGTGCCAGCAGCCAGAGAACTGTGGGGGGTTACACTGAAGCTTTCTTT. It codes for CASSQRTVGGYTEAFF.